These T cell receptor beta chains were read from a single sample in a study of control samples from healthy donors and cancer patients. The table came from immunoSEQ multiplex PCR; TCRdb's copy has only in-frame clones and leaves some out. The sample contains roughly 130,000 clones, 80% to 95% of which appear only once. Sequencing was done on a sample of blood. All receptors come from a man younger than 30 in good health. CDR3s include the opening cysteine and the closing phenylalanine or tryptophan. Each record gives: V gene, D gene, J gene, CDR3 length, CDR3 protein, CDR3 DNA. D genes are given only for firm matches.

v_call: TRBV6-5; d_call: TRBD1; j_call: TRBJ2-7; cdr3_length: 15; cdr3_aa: CASSYGLNRGNEQYF; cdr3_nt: TGTGCCAGCAGTTACGGCTTAAACAGGGGCAACGAGCAGTACTTC
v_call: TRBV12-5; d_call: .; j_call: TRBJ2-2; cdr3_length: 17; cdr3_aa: CASGLLQGNYVPGELFF; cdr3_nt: TGTGCTAGTGGTTTGCTTCAGGGAAATTACGTCCCCGGGGAGCTGTTTTTT
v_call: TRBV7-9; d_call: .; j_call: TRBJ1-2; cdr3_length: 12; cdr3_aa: CATVGLSDGYTF; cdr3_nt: TGTGCCACCGTAGGTCTGTCGGATGGCTACACCTTC
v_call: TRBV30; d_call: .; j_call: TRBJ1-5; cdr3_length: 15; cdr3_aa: CAWSPGLGGNQPQHF; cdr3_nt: TGTGCCTGGAGCCCAGGGTTAGGAGGCAATCAGCCCCAGCATTTT
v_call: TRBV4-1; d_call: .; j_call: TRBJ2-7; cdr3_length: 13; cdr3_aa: CASSQTQGNEQYF; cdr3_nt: TGCGCCAGCAGCCAAACCCAGGGGAACGAGCAGTACTTC
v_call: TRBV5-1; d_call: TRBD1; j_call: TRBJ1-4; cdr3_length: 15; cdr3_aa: CASSFRQGAYEKLFF; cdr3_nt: TGCGCCAGCAGCTTCCGACAGGGGGCTTATGAAAAACTGTTTTTT
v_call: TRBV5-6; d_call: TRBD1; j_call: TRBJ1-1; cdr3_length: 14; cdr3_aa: CASSPGQGAGEAFF; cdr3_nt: TGTGCCAGCAGTCCGGGACAGGGGGCCGGAGAAGCTTTCTTT
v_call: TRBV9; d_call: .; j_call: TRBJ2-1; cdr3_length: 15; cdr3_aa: CASSVDGDSYNEQFF; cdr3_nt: TGTGCCAGCAGCGTAGATGGGGACTCCTACAATGAGCAGTTCTTC
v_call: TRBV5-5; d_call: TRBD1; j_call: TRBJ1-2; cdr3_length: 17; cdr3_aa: CASSLLDRGASDYGYTF; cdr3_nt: TGTGCCAGCAGCCTTCTCGACAGGGGGGCTTCGGACTATGGCTACACCTTC
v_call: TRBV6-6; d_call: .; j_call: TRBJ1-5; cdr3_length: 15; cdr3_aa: CASSYQAGPSRPQHF; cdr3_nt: TGTGCCAGCAGTTATCAGGCAGGGCCTTCACGGCCCCAGCATTTT
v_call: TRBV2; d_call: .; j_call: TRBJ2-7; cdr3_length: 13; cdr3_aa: CASSEGQSYEQYF; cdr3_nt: TGTGCCAGCAGTGAAGGGCAGAGCTACGAGCAGTACTTC
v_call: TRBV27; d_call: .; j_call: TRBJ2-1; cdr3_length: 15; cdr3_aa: CASSSLVGGIGEQFF; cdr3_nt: TGTGCCAGCAGTTCACTGGTCGGCGGAATCGGTGAGCAGTTCTTC
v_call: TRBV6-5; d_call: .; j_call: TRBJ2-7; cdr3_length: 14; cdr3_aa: CASSRPGQEGEQYF; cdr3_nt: TGTGCCAGCAGTAGACCCGGACAGGAGGGCGAGCAGTACTTC
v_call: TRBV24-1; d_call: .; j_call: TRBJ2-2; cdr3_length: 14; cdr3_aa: CATSDPIATGELFF; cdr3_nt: TGTGCCACCAGTGACCCGATAGCCACCGGGGAGCTGTTTTTT
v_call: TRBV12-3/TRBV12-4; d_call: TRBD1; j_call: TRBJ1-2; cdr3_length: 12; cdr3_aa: CASTRQGQGYTF; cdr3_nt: TGTGCCAGCACCCGACAGGGGCAAGGCTACACCTTC
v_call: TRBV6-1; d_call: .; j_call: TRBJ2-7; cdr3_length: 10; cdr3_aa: CASSELEQYF; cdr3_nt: TGTGCCAGCAGTGAATTGGAGCAGTACTTC
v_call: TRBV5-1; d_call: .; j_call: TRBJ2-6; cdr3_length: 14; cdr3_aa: CASSLVRAANVLTF; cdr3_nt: TGCGCCAGCAGCTTGGTCAGGGCGGCCAACGTCCTGACTTTC